This entry lists 29 T cell receptor beta chains sequenced from one sample in a study of cytomegalovirus exposure and HLA in healthy donors. Some clones are missing from TCRdb's copy, which holds only in-frame ones; the method was immunoSEQ multiplex PCR. This sample has 190,000 or so clones, with approximately 84% found just once. Sample: PBMCs. The source is a woman between 18 and 29 years old in good health and CMV-seropositive.

This chain connects TRBV15 to TRBJ1-5, with D tentatively TRBD1 (5 bases). V was shortened by 0 bases and J by 3 bases, with 9 bases between the two germline ends. CDR1 and CDR2 from the germline V gene are LNHNV and YYDKDF (reference sequence). The CDR3 consists of 15 residues. The DNA of the CDR3 is TGTGCCACCAGCAGAGATTTACAGGACAATCAGCCCCAGCATTTT. Its translation: CATSRDLQDNQPQHF.

A remark on this clone: One end of the junction varies from germline; a read error may be responsible. In nucleotides, the CDR3 is TGTGCCAGCGGTGAGGTAGCGGGGGGGATGGTCGAGCAGTTCTTC. Residues: CASGEVAGGMVEQFF. This chain links TRBV2 with TRBJ2-1, with 11 bases lining up with TRBD2. This CDR3 is 15 amino acids long. From germline, CDR1 is SNHLY and CDR2 FYNNEI.

This clone was observed a few times. This sequence joins TRBV2 and TRBJ1-2; no clear D gene. Germline V gives CDR1 SNHLY, CDR2 FYNNEI. Trimming cost V 4 bases and J 0 bases, with 3 bases left between them. The CDR3 is made up of 12 amino acids. DNA of the CDR3: TGTGCCAGCAGTGCCGCTAACTATGGCTACACCTTC. Translating it yields CASSAANYGYTF.

The chain couples TRBV7-7 to TRBJ2-2, with D possibly matching TRBD1 (5 bases). CDR3 length equals 14 residues. The V gene lost 5 bases and the J gene lost 3 bases, with 10 bases spanning the gap. Germline values: CDR1 SSHAT, CDR2 FNYEAQ (reference sequence). DNA for the CDR3: TGTGCCAGCAGCGCCCGACAGTACACCGGGGAGCTGTTTTTT. Protein sequence: CASSARQYTGELFF.

This chain joins TRBV7-9 and TRBJ1-5; weak D call: TRBD1 (5 bases). This CDR3 has 12 residues. Trimming stripped 10 bases from V and 7 bases from J, with 14 bases between. Germline CDR1 and CDR2: SEHNR and FQNEAQ (reference sequence). The CDR3 protein is CAIGAGVQPQHF. CDR3 nucleotides: TGTGCCATTGGCGCGGGGGTACAGCCCCAGCATTTT.

This clone was seen a handful of times. The chain has TRBV19 and TRBJ1-2, with 12 positions matching TRBD1. The CDR3 runs 14 residues. The V gene end was trimmed by 9 bases and the J gene end by 7 bases; junction bases not matched to a gene: 9. From germline, CDR1 is LNHDA and CDR2 SQIVND (reference sequence). The CDR3, as DNA: TGTGCCAGCGAATGGGGGACAGGGGGCTTTGGCTACACCTTC. Translating it yields CASEWGTGGFGYTF.

This clone was observed a single time. The chain carries TRBV9 and TRBJ1-2, with a possible D match to TRBD1 (6 bases). The germline V and J ends were trimmed by 4 bases and 8 bases, with 24 bases remaining between them. This CDR3 is 16 amino acids long. The germline CDR1 and CDR2 sequences are SGDLS and YYNGEE. The CDR3 is CASSPYGPGARSGYTF. In nucleotides, the CDR3 is TGTGCCAGCAGCCCGTATGGTCCAGGGGCTCGATCGGGCTACACCTTC.

The sample holds a few counts of this clone. The genes are TRBV2 and TRBJ1-6; weak D call: TRBD1 (5 bases). Trimming pared 9 bases from V and 5 bases from J, leaving 14 bases between. The length of the CDR3 is 14 residues. Germline V lookup: CDR1 SNHLY, CDR2 FYNNEI. The CDR3 sequence: CASTSGTDNSPLHF. The CDR3 DNA reads as TGTGCCAGTACCAGCGGGACGGATAATTCACCCCTCCACTTT.

The chain uses TRBV6-5 and TRBJ2-5, with D possibly being TRBD1 (6 bases). This CDR3 is 14 amino acids long. Germline V lookup: CDR1 MNHEY, CDR2 SVGAGI. The V end lost 2 bases, the J end lost 2 bases, and 9 bases lay between the germline ends. The CDR3 region has the DNA TGTGCCAGCAGTTACCTTACAGGGCAAGAGACCCAGTACTTC. Protein product: CASSYLTGQETQYF.

This clone turned up a few times. The chain is built from TRBV7-9 and TRBJ1-6; the D is unclear. V dropped 3 bases and J dropped 8 bases, with 8 bases sitting between them. CDR1 is SEHNR, CDR2 FQNEAQ, per germline (reference sequence). CDR3 length equals 13 residues. CDR3: CASSLTLDSPLHF. The CDR3 DNA reads as TGTGCCAGCAGCTTGACACTTGATTCACCCCTCCACTTT.

This chain links TRBV27 with TRBJ2-3, with D possibly TRBD2 on 6 matching bases. CDR1 is MNHEY, CDR2 SMNVEV, per germline (reference sequence). This CDR3 is 15 amino acids long. The V gene lost 2 bases and the J gene lost 4 bases, with 13 bases spanning the gap. The chain's CDR3 is CASSLTRGSADTQYF. CDR3 bases: TGTGCCAGCAGTTTAACTCGGGGGTCGGCAGATACGCAGTATTTT.

The chain recombines TRBV18 with TRBJ2-5; D gene ambiguous. Trimming stripped 3 bases from V and 6 bases from J, with 8 bases between. Per the germline V gene, CDR1 is KGHSH and CDR2 is LQKENI. This CDR3 is 12 amino acids long. The CDR3 loop reads CASSPQLKTQYF. The DNA of the CDR3 is TGTGCCAGCTCACCTCAACTTAAGACCCAGTACTTC. Combining the CDR3 with reference TRBV18 and TRBJ2-5 gives the whole variable domain NAGVMQNPRHLVRRRGQEARLRCSPMKGHSHVYWYRQLPEEGLKFMVYLQKENIIDESGMPKERFSAEFPKEGPSILRIQQVVRGDSAAYFCASSPQLKTQYFGPGTRLLVL.

CDR3 loop: CASRGGFTATNEKLFF. The DNA of the CDR3 is TGCGCCAGCAGGGGAGGCTTCACGGCAACTAATGAAAAACTGTTTTTT. The rearrangement links TRBV4-1 to TRBJ1-4; D uncertain. Looked up from germline, CDR1 is MGHRA and CDR2 is YSYEKL. This CDR3 is 16 amino acids long. V lost 6 bases and J lost 0, with 14 bases in between.

This chain links TRBV6-1 with TRBJ1-4; D may be TRBD1 (5 bases). Germline V gene lookup returns CDR1 MNHNS and CDR2 SASEGT. The ends were cut back, 2 bases at V and 3 bases at J, with 10 bases in the middle. The length of the CDR3 is 15 residues. The CDR3 nucleotides are TGTGCCAGCAGTGAACAGGGTCTACCTAATGAAAAACTGTTTTTT. Residues: CASSEQGLPNEKLFF.

The chain employs TRBV6-1 and TRBJ1-1, with 8 bases fitting TRBD1. Losses at the gene ends were 6 bases for V and 10 bases for J; bases not matched to a gene: 7. Looked up from germline, CDR1 is MNHNS and CDR2 is SASEGT. The CDR3 length is 12 residues. The DNA of the CDR3 is TGTGCCAGCAGCCTTAACAGGGGGGGAGCTTTCTTT. It translates to CASSLNRGGAFF.

This chain joins TRBV5-1 and TRBJ2-3; no clear D gene. Germline-derived CDR1 and CDR2 are SGHRS and YFSETQ. The CDR3 contains 15 residues. Trimming removed 2 bases at V and 4 bases at J, with 14 bases between. In DNA, the CDR3 is TGCGCCAGCAGCTTAAGGAACATGGGCGCAGATACGCAGTATTTT. It codes for CASSLRNMGADTQYF. Filled out from reference TRBV5-1 and TRBJ2-3, the complete variable domain reads KAGVTQTPRYLIKTRGQQVTLSCSPISGHRSVSWYQQTPGQGLQFLFEYFSETQRNKGNFPGRFSGRQFSNSRSEMNVSTLELGDSALYLCASSLRNMGADTQYFGPGTRLTVL.

This sequence joins TRBV19 and TRBJ2-3; the D is unclear. Looked up from germline, CDR1 is LNHDA and CDR2 is SQIVND (reference sequence). Trimming took 6 bases from V and 5 from J, leaving 6 bases between them. The CDR3 extends over 11 amino acids. The CDR3 is CASSLLDTQYF. DNA of the CDR3: TGTGCCAGTAGCCTATTAGATACGCAGTATTTT.

The chain has TRBV9 and TRBJ2-3; 11 bases agree with TRBD1. There are 16 residues in the CDR3. Germline-derived CDR1 and CDR2 are SGDLS and YYNGEE. The V gene end was trimmed by 0 bases and the J gene end by 3 bases; junction bases not matched to a gene: 3. The CDR3 is CASSVVGTGGTDTQYF. DNA of the CDR3: TGTGCCAGCAGCGTAGTAGGGACAGGGGGGACAGATACGCAGTATTTT. Combining the CDR3 with reference TRBV9 and TRBJ2-3 gives the whole variable domain DSGVTQTPKHLITATGQRVTLRCSPRSGDLSVYWYQQSLDQGLQFLIQYYNGEERAKGNILERFSAQQFPDLHSELNLSSLELGDSALYFCASSVVGTGGTDTQYFGPGTRLTVL.

The chain employs TRBV6-6 and TRBJ2-5, with 9 bases fitting TRBD2. Germline lookup yields CDR1 MNHNY and CDR2 SVGAGI (reference sequence). The CDR3 extends over 14 amino acids. The junction had 7 bases not matched to a gene; V was cut back by 9 bases and J by 2 bases. The CDR3 region is CASLTSGLQETQYF. The CDR3 region has the DNA TGTGCCAGTTTGACTAGCGGATTACAAGAGACCCAGTACTTC.

This rearrangement joins TRBV10-3 to TRBJ2-3, with a possible D match to TRBD2 (5 bases). CDR1 is ENHRY and CDR2 is SYGVKD in the germline V gene. There are 12 residues in the CDR3. V lost 2 bases and J lost 6, with 6 bases in between. The CDR3 bases are TGTGCCATCAGTGAGAGGAGGGATACGCAGTATTTT. Protein product: CAISERRDTQYF.

CDR3 residues: CASSPGSGRSYNEQFF. The DNA for the CDR3 is TGTGCCAGCAGCCCCGGCTCGGGGAGGTCCTACAATGAGCAGTTCTTC. This chain links TRBV11-3 with TRBJ2-1, with a weak D call TRBD2 (6 bases). Trimming removed 5 bases at V and 1 base at J, with 15 bases between. The germline V gene has CDR1 SGHNT and CDR2 YENEEA. The CDR3 spans 16 residues. Variable domain in full (rest from reference TRBV11-3 and TRBJ2-1): EAGVVQSPRYKIIEKKQPVAFWCNPISGHNTLYWYLQNLGQGPELLIRYENEEAVDDSQLPKDRFSAERLKGVDSTLKIQPAELGDSAVYLCASSPGSGRSYNEQFFGPGTRLTVL.

The V call is TRBV4-1, the J call TRBJ1-2; no clear D gene. The ends were cut back, 0 bases at V and 4 bases at J, with 9 bases in the middle. The CDR3 consists of 14 residues. Germline V gene data show CDR1 as MGHRA and CDR2 as YSYEKL. CDR3 in amino acids: CASSQDIASYGYTF. As DNA, the CDR3 is TGCGCCAGCAGCCAAGATATAGCAAGCTATGGCTACACCTTC.

The rearrangement links TRBV10-3 to TRBJ2-7; tentative D call: TRBD2 (7 bases). V was shortened by 0 bases and J by 2 bases, with 17 bases between the two germline ends. In germline, CDR1 is ENHRY, CDR2 SYGVKD. The CDR3 length is 17 residues. The CDR3 nucleotides read TGTGCCATCAGTGAGTCGCTAGGGGGGGAGAATCCCTACGAGCAGTACTTC. As protein: CAISESLGGENPYEQYF.

The J gene is TRBJ2-5, the V gene TRBV2; TRBD1 might be the D (5 bases). V shed 5 bases and J shed 5 bases, with 15 bases lying between them. The CDR3 is 14 amino acids. Germline CDR1 reads SNHLY; CDR2 reads FYNNEI. As DNA, the CDR3 is TGTGCCAGCAGTTACAGCCCTCCAGGGGAGACCCAGTACTTC. Its protein product is CASSYSPPGETQYF.

The chain has TRBV6-1 and TRBJ1-4, with 9 bases fitting TRBD1. The germline V gene encodes CDR1 MNHNS and CDR2 SASEGT. The CDR3 covers 15 residues. V was pared by 5 bases and J by 4 bases, with 5 bases of the junction left unmatched. The CDR3: CASSPYRGHNEKLFF. The CDR3 nucleotides are TGTGCCAGCAGTCCCTACAGGGGGCATAATGAAAAACTGTTTTTT.

This chain connects TRBV23-1 to TRBJ2-2; 7 positions match TRBD1. TRBV23-1 is flagged as an ORF with uncertain function. The CDR3 totals 16 residues. The V and J ends lost 0 bases and 2 bases, in that order; junction bases with no gene match: 3. CDR3 sequence reads: CASSQSWTGNTGELFF. As DNA, the CDR3 is TGCGCCAGCAGTCAATCCTGGACAGGTAACACCGGGGAGCTGTTTTTT.

A few counts support this clone. The V call is TRBV25-1, the J call TRBJ2-4; no reliable D call. From germline, CDR1 is MGHDK and CDR2 SYGVNS. Trimming cost V 2 bases and J 4 bases, with 6 bases left between them. CDR3 size: 13 residues. The CDR3 sequence: CASSENSKNIQYF. The CDR3 coding sequence is TGTGCCAGCAGTGAAAACAGTAAAAACATTCAGTACTTC.

The rearrangement joins TRBV29-1 to TRBJ1-2; D not resolved. This CDR3 is 12 amino acids long. The germline CDR1 and CDR2 sequences are SQVTM and ANQGSEA. Trimming removed 6 bases from V and 8 bases from J, with 16 bases in between. The CDR3 coding sequence is TGCAGCGTGGGCGAGGGAGCGGGCGGCTACACCTTC. Its protein is CSVGEGAGGYTF.

The chain couples TRBV19 to TRBJ2-1, with 8 positions matching TRBD2. The germline gives CDR1 LNHDA, CDR2 SQIVND (reference sequence). V shed 6 bases, J shed 7 bases, and the junction held 11 bases outside the gene matches. This CDR3 comprises 15 residues. CDR3 sequence: CASSPVGGGRNEQFF. The CDR3 DNA reads TGTGCCAGTAGCCCCGTCGGGGGGGGTAGGAATGAGCAGTTCTTC.